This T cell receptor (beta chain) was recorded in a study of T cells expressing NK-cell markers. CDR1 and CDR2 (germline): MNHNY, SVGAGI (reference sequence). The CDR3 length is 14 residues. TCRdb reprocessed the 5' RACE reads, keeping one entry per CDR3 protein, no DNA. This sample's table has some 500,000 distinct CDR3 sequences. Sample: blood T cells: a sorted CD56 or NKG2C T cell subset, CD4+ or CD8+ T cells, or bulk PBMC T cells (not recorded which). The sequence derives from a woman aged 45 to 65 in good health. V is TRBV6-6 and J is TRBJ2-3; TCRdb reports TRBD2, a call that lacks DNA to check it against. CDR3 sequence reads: CASGTSGRTDTQYF.